This T cell receptor beta chain was identified in a study of T cell responses to AZD1222 COVID-19 vaccine. CDR3 length: 14 residues. Germline V gene lookup returns CDR1 MNHEY and CDR2 SVGAGI. V was cut by 2 bases and J by 7 bases, with 11 bases left in between. Study-level results: Of the AZD1222 recipients, only 5 to 7 were seropositive at baseline.

The data were produced by immunoSEQ multiplex PCR, yet TCRdb's version contains in-frame clones alone and is incomplete. This sample has under 100,000 clones, with about 90% found just once. To note about this clone: Its antigen is undetermined.

The sequence was obtained from an adult in good health. The starting material was peripheral blood, obtained on day 0 of MenACWY control vaccination. The genes are TRBV6-5 and TRBJ1-4; D unresolved. CDR3 residues: CASSYDVRGEKLFF. As DNA, the CDR3 is TGTGCCAGCAGTTACGACGTGCGGGGTGAAAAACTGTTTTTT.